A selection of T cell receptor beta chains follows, all from one sample in a study of shared clonotypes between healthy human individuals. The assay was immunoSEQ multiplex PCR, and TCRdb's table has in-frame clones only and misses some. The sample has under 600,000 clones, around 80% seen once. Sequencing was performed on PBMCs. The receptors shown here come from a woman aged 40-49 years in good health. Some clones in this sample may be carry-over from other donors' samples. CDR3s include the opening cysteine and the closing phenylalanine or tryptophan. Fields, in order: clone size, V gene, D gene, J gene, CDR3 DNA, CDR3 protein. The D gene is left open where the match is weak. Clone size appears in some rows only: once, few, many, or a class for an expanded clone.

few	TRBV7-3	TRBD2	TRBJ2-2	TGTGCCAGCAGCCGAGGACTAGCGGGAGCCACCGGGGAGCTGTTTTTT	CASSRGLAGATGELFF
once	TRBV18	NA	TRBJ1-5	TGTGCCAGCTCACCGGCCAGCCATAGCAATCAGCCCCAGCATTTT	CASSPASHSNQPQHF
NA	TRBV5-6	TRBD2	TRBJ2-7	TGTGCCAGCAGCCGGACTAGCGGGAATATTTACGAGCAGTACTTC	CASSRTSGNIYEQYF
once	TRBV19	TRBD1	TRBJ2-6	TGTGCCAGTAGTCTTGACAGGGGGCGCCTCTCTGGGGCCAACGTCCTGACTTTC	CASSLDRGRLSGANVLTF
NA	TRBV7-9	TRBD1	TRBJ2-3	TGTGCCAGCAATCCATGGACAGGGAGGACAGATACGCAGTATTTT	CASNPWTGRTDTQYF
NA	TRBV28	TRBD1	TRBJ2-2	TGTGCCAGCAGTTCCGGGACAGGGGGCTCTTCCCCCGGGGAGCTGTTTTTT	CASSSGTGGSSPGELFF
NA	TRBV6-5	NA	TRBJ2-7	TGTGCCGCCTCAAGCAGATCCTTCCCCTACGAGCAGTACTTC	CAASSRSFPYEQYF
NA	TRBV7-3	NA	TRBJ2-3	TGTGCCAGCAGCTTAACCTCCGGAGATACGCAGTATTTT	CASSLTSGDTQYF
many	TRBV27	NA	TRBJ2-7	TGTGCCAGCAGTTCCATGGATTCCTACGAGCAGTACTTC	CASSSMDSYEQYF
NA	TRBV19	TRBD2	TRBJ2-3	TGTGCCAGTAGAGAGGGACTAGCGGGAGAAAGCACAGATACGCAGTATTTT	CASREGLAGESTDTQYF
NA	TRBV11-2	TRBD2	TRBJ2-3	TGTGCCAGCAGCTCGAGACGTAAGACTAGCGGGATGGAGGATACGCAGTATTTT	CASSSRRKTSGMEDTQYF
NA	TRBV7-6	NA	TRBJ2-2	TGTGCCAGCAGCGGAAGGGAGAACGGGGAGCTGTTTTTT	CASSGRENGELFF
once	TRBV30	TRBD1	TRBJ1-2	TGTGCCTGGACCGGGACAGGGGATGGCTACACCTTC	CAWTGTGDGYTF
NA	TRBV28	TRBD1	TRBJ1-1	TGTGCCAGCAGTCGCCGCGGGGGACAGTTGAACACTGAAGCTTTCTTT	CASSRRGGQLNTEAFF
NA	TRBV9	NA	TRBJ2-2	TGTGCCAGCAGCGCAAGCGGGTCCCTCGGGGAGCTGTTTTTT	CASSASGSLGELFF
NA	TRBV29-1	NA	TRBJ2-7	TGCAGCGTTGAAGATAGGGGTGTCGGACTTTCCTTC	CSVEDRGVGLSF
NA	TRBV10-2	NA	TRBJ2-5	TGCGCCAGCGGGGGGCATTCTCGACAGGAGACCCAGTACTTC	CASGGHSRQETQYF
few	TRBV7-2	NA	TRBJ2-5	TGTGCCAGCAGCTTAGATCGTGGGGAAGAGACCCAGTACTTC	CASSLDRGEETQYF
NA	TRBV11-1	TRBD2	TRBJ2-7	TGTGCCAGCAGCCTAGTCGCGACCGGGGGGTCCTACGAGCAGTACTTC	CASSLVATGGSYEQYF
NA	TRBV7-3	TRBD2	TRBJ2-7	TGTGCCAGCAGCTTAAGCGGGGGTACGTCCTACGAGCAGTACTTC	CASSLSGGTSYEQYF
NA	TRBV5-5	NA	TRBJ2-1	TGTGCCAGCACGAACCGACAGTACAATGAGCAGTTCTTC	CASTNRQYNEQFF
NA	TRBV9	TRBD2	TRBJ2-1	TGTGCCAGCAGCGTAAGTATTAGCGGGAGACGGCAGTTCTTC	CASSVSISGRRQFF
once	TRBV19	TRBD1	TRBJ2-5	TGTGCCAGTAGTACTCCAGGGGGCACAGAGACCCAGTACTTC	CASSTPGGTETQYF
NA	TRBV27	NA	TRBJ1-5	TGTGCCAGCAGTACCAGCAATCAGCCCCAGCATTTT	CASSTSNQPQHF
NA	TRBV20-1	NA	TRBJ2-1	TGCAGTGCTAGGAGAGAAGAGCAGTTCTTC	CSARREEQFF
once	TRBV9	NA	TRBJ1-1	TGTGCCAGCAGCTTGAGTTGGGGGAACACTGAAGCTTTCTTT	CASSLSWGNTEAFF
NA	TRBV4-2	NA	TRBJ2-1	TGTGCCAGCAGCCTAACCCCCGGGACCAACCCCTACAATGAGCAGTTCTTC	CASSLTPGTNPYNEQFF
NA	TRBV18	NA	TRBJ2-1	TGTGCCAGCTCACGAGAGGGCGATGAGCAGTTCTTC	CASSREGDEQFF
NA	TRBV11-2	TRBD1	TRBJ2-7	TGTGCCAGCAGCTTAGGGGGGACAGGATGGGAGCAGTACTTC	CASSLGGTGWEQYF
once	TRBV6-1	TRBD1	TRBJ1-1	TGTGCCAGCATGAGGGGGCCGAGGACTGAAGCTTTCTTT	CASMRGPRTEAFF
NA	TRBV28	TRBD2	TRBJ2-7	TGTGCCAGCAGTGTTAGCGGGAGGCCCCCCTACGAGCAGTACTTC	CASSVSGRPPYEQYF
NA	TRBV6-1	NA	TRBJ2-3	TGTGCCAGCAGTAGTAGGCCCGGGACAGATACGCAGTATTTT	CASSSRPGTDTQYF
NA	TRBV9	NA	TRBJ1-3	TGTGCCAGCAGCCCCCAGGGTGGAAACACCATATATTTT	CASSPQGGNTIYF
few	TRBV27	NA	TRBJ2-7	TGTGCCAGCAGTTCCAAGGGGGGCGAGCAGTACTTC	CASSSKGGEQYF
NA	TRBV5-1	TRBD1	TRBJ2-7	TGCGCCAGCAGCCCGGGACAGGGGGCGAGTGAGCAGTACTTC	CASSPGQGASEQYF
few	TRBV5-1	NA	TRBJ2-1	TGCGCCAGCAGCTTGCATCTCCCGCTGCAAGGGCAGTTCTTC	CASSLHLPLQGQFF
NA	TRBV27	TRBD2	TRBJ2-1	TGTGCCAGCAGCCCAGGCGTGGGGAGGGCCCCCTACAATGAGCAGTTCTTC	CASSPGVGRAPYNEQFF
NA	TRBV7-3	NA	TRBJ1-1	TGTGCCAGCAGCGAGATTTCCGGGGGGATCACTGAAGCTTTCTTT	CASSEISGGITEAFF
NA	TRBV7-2	NA	TRBJ1-4	TGTGCCAGCAGCTTAGTCCGCGGCCTAGGAGCAACTAATGAAAAACTGTTTTTT	CASSLVRGLGATNEKLFF
NA	TRBV28	TRBD2	TRBJ2-1	TGTGCCAGCAGTATAGGGACTAGCGGGAGTGTCAATGAGCAGTTCTTC	CASSIGTSGSVNEQFF
NA	TRBV2	NA	TRBJ1-6	TGTGCCAGCAGTGAGTGGGGAACACCCCTCCACTTT	CASSEWGTPLHF
NA	TRBV19	TRBD1	TRBJ1-4	TGTGCCAGTACCCCAGGGGGCCAAGATAATGAAAAACTGTTTTTT	CASTPGGQDNEKLFF
NA	TRBV7-8	TRBD2	TRBJ2-5	TGTGCCAGCAGCCGGACTAGCGGGATAGAGACCCAGTACTTC	CASSRTSGIETQYF
NA	TRBV15	TRBD2	TRBJ2-4	TGTGCCACCAGCAGAGATAGACTAGCGGGAGGTAACATTCAGTACTTC	CATSRDRLAGGNIQYF